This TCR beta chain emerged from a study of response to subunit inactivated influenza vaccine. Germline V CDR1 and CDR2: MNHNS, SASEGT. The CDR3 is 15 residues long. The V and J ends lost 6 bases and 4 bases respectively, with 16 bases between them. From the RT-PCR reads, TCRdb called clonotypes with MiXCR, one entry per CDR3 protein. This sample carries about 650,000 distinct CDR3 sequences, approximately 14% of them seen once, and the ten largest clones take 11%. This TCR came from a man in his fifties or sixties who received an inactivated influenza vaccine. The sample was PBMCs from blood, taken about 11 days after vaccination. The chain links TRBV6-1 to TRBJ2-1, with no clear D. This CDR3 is CASSLLAFSYNEQFF. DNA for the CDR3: TGTGCCAGCAGCCTACTTGCTTTTTCTTACAATGAGCAGTTCTTC.